Shown below are 20 T cell receptor beta chains from a single sample sequenced in a study of T-cell memory formation after mild COVID-19. One entry per CDR3 protein, called by TCRdb with MiXCR from the 5' RACE reads. The sample includes about 350,000 distinct CDR3 sequences, around 15% of them seen just once. Sequences were obtained from PBMCs or a T cell subset sorted from them (not recorded which). The receptor source for this set is a man aged 18 to 30 who had mild COVID-19 (a few samples of this study predate the infection). Cell type and time point are not known.

The sample holds a few counts of this clonotype. The gene calls are TRBV20-1 and TRBJ2-5; 7 bases line up with TRBD1. This CDR3 region has 15 residues. The germline gives CDR1 DFQATT, CDR2 SNEGSKA (reference sequence). V shed 0 bases, J shed 5 bases, and the junction held 9 bases outside the gene matches. In nucleotides, the CDR3 is TGCAGTGCTAGAGATCCGTTACTAGGGGGCGAGACCCAGTACTTC. This encodes CSARDPLLGGETQYF.

There are many counts of this clonotype. J is TRBJ2-5 and V is TRBV4-2; D is perhaps TRBD2 (5 bases). Trimming stripped 0 bases from V and 1 base from J, with 15 bases between. The CDR3 is made up of 17 amino acids. CDR1 and CDR2 (germline): LGHNA, YNFKEQ. The DNA for the CDR3 is TGTGCCAGCAGCCAAGACCCGGTGGGAGCGCCCCAAGAGACCCAGTACTTC. Translated: CASSQDPVGAPQETQYF.

With regard to this clonotype: A read error may produce the germline difference seen at one junction end. The rearrangement joins TRBV5-1 to TRBJ2-7; maybe TRBD2 (6 bases). The CDR3 runs 13 residues. Germline CDR1 and CDR2: SGHRS and YFSETQ. The CDR3 bases are TGTGCCAGCAGCTTGGCGGGGCAATACGAGCAGTACTTC. This gives the protein CASSLAGQYEQYF.

The rearrangement links TRBV6-1 to TRBJ2-2; unclear D gene. V was pared by 1 base and J by 0 bases, with 9 bases between. The CDR3 sequence is 16 residues long. Germline loops: CDR1 MNHNS, CDR2 SASEGT. The CDR3 bases are TGTGCCAGCAGTGAAGTTGTAGTCCCGAACACCGGGGAGCTGTTTTTT. This sequence encodes CASSEVVVPNTGELFF.

This clonotype was detected a few times. The chain has TRBV20-1 and TRBJ1-6; TRBD1 might be the D (5 bases). Deletions cut 6 bases from V and 7 bases from J, with 13 bases between. Per the germline V gene, CDR1 is DFQATT and CDR2 is SNEGSKA (reference sequence). The CDR3 is made up of 13 amino acids. In DNA form, the CDR3 reads TGCAGTGCAATAGGGGCAGTGAATTCACCCCTCCACTTT. Amino acid sequence: CSAIGAVNSPLHF.

The chain carries TRBV5-1 and TRBJ1-1; D perhaps matches TRBD1 (5 bases). V was trimmed by 0 bases and J by 3 bases, leaving 9 bases between them. CDR3 size: 14 residues. CDR1 is SGHRS, CDR2 YFSETQ, per germline. The CDR3 bases are TGCGCCAGCAGCTTGGACAGGTCCGACACTGAAGCTTTCTTT. Residues: CASSLDRSDTEAFF.

The rearrangement uses TRBV7-2 and TRBJ2-3, with TRBD1 identical over 7 bases. The V and J ends lost 5 bases and 1 base, in that order; junction bases with no gene match: 6. This CDR3 is built from 15 residues. CDR1 SGHTA and CDR2 FQGNSA come from the germline V gene. The CDR3 spells CASSRRDRGTDTQYF. The CDR3 DNA sequence: TGTGCCAGCAGCCGTAGGGACAGAGGCACAGATACGCAGTATTTT.

This clonotype was recorded a few times. The chain is built from TRBV6-2 or TRBV6-3 and TRBJ2-7; D gene unclear. Germline V gene sequence: CDR1 MNHEY, CDR2 SVGEGT. The CDR3 contains 15 residues. With 0 bases removed from V and 11 bases from J, the gap between germline ends came to 20 bases. The CDR3 region has the DNA TGTGCCAGCAGTTACTCGATGGCTGGATCTGAAAGGGAGTACTTC. Protein sequence: CASSYSMAGSEREYF.

This clonotype has at least ten counts. The genes are TRBV4-1 and TRBJ2-2, with D hard to call. Germline CDR1 MGHRA, CDR2 YSYEKL. The germline V and J ends were trimmed by 1 base and 1 base, with 1 base remaining between them. The CDR3 totals 13 residues. CDR3 loop: CASSQGNTGELFF. The CDR3 region has the DNA TGCGCCAGCAGCCAAGGGAACACCGGGGAGCTGTTTTTT.

The chain joins TRBV20-1 to TRBJ1-1, with TRBD1 as a possible D gene (5 bases). The CDR3 spans 12 residues. The V gene's germline CDR1 is DFQATT and CDR2 SNEGSKA (reference sequence). The V and J ends lost 5 bases and 10 bases respectively, with 17 bases between them. CDR3 nucleotide sequence: TGCAGTGCTCAGGAGCGGGGGAGTAGAGCTTTCTTT. It is translated as CSAQERGSRAFF.

In its sample, this clonotype was seen a few times. The CDR3 region is CASRRVGGGTDTQYF. The CDR3 DNA sequence: TGTGCCAGCAGACGTGTCGGGGGGGGCACAGATACGCAGTATTTT. The chain employs TRBV7-9 and TRBJ2-3; 8 positions agree with TRBD2. The junction had 6 bases not matched to a gene; V was cut back by 6 bases and J by 1 base. The germline V gene encodes CDR1 SEHNR and CDR2 FQNEAQ (reference sequence). The CDR3 extends over 15 amino acids.

The chain recombines TRBV12-3 or TRBV12-4 with TRBJ1-5, with D uncertain. The CDR3 runs to 14 residues. Trimming left V 2 bases short and J 6 bases short, with 11 bases between. The CDR3 spells CASSLTVRGQPQHF. The CDR3 region has the DNA TGTGCCAGCAGTTTAACGGTTCGTGGTCAGCCCCAGCATTTT.

This clonotype was counted only a few times. The chain joins TRBV5-4 to TRBJ2-3, with TRBD2 matching over 15 bases. Germline values: CDR1 SGHNT, CDR2 YYREEE (reference sequence). CDR3 size: 17 residues. J gave up 3 bases and V 3 bases, and 5 bases lay outside the gene matches. CDR3 sequence reads: CASSSGLAGGWTDTQYF. In DNA, the CDR3 is TGTGCCAGCAGCTCGGGACTAGCGGGGGGTTGGACAGATACGCAGTATTTT.

This clonotype has more than one count but fewer than ten. The rearrangement links TRBV29-1 to TRBJ1-1; D is unresolved. Trimming pared 6 bases from V and 1 base from J, leaving 15 bases between. There are 14 residues in the CDR3. Germline V lookup: CDR1 SQVTM, CDR2 ANQGSEA. The CDR3 sequence: CSVLGGVPNTEAFF. DNA for the CDR3: TGCAGCGTCCTAGGTGGGGTCCCGAACACTGAAGCTTTCTTT.

The sample holds a few counts of this clonotype. The chain carries TRBV5-1 and TRBJ2-5; 7 bases fit TRBD1. CDR1 is SGHRS and CDR2 is YFSETQ in the germline V gene. V trimming: 0 bases; J trimming: 1 base; junction bases outside the gene matches: 3. This CDR3 region has 15 residues. CDR3 residues: CASSLDRGSQETQYF. CDR3 coding DNA: TGCGCCAGCAGCTTGGACAGGGGCTCCCAAGAGACCCAGTACTTC.

This clonotype has more than one count but fewer than ten. The chain carries TRBV20-1 and TRBJ2-3; maybe TRBD1 (5 bases). The CDR3 loop spans 14 amino acids. Germline V gene sequence: CDR1 DFQATT, CDR2 SNEGSKA (reference sequence). Trimming took 6 bases from V and 5 from J, leaving 18 bases between them. CDR3 in amino acids: CSANILGRGDTQYF. The CDR3, as DNA: TGCAGTGCCAATATTTTAGGTAGGGGAGATACGCAGTATTTT.

The chain links TRBV7-2 to TRBJ1-5; 8 bases match TRBD1. The CDR3 covers 17 residues. Germline loops: CDR1 SGHTA, CDR2 FQGNSA. V lost 1 base, J lost 5 bases, and 10 bases stayed unmatched. CDR3: CASSLDPRGTGYQPQHF. DNA of the CDR3: TGTGCCAGCAGCTTAGATCCCCGCGGGACAGGTTATCAGCCCCAGCATTTT. Full variable domain (missing parts from reference TRBV7-2 and TRBJ1-5): GAGVSQSPSNKVTEKGKDVELRCDPISGHTALYWYRQSLGQGLEFLIYFQGNSAPDKSGLPSDRFSAERTGGSVSTLTIQRTQQEDSAVYLCASSLDPRGTGYQPQHFGDGTRLSIL.

This chain uses TRBV12-3 or TRBV12-4 with TRBJ2-1; D uncertain. CDR3 size: 15 residues. Deletions cut 2 bases from V and 0 bases from J, with 8 bases between. The chain's CDR3 is CASSLLRLSYNEQFF. The CDR3 bases are TGTGCCAGCAGTTTACTACGCCTCTCCTACAATGAGCAGTTCTTC.

The chain joins TRBV5-1 to TRBJ1-3; TRBD1 matches 8 bases. With 0 bases clipped from V and 4 bases from J, the junction kept 3 bases outside the gene matches. The CDR3 is 15 residues long. Germline V gene lookup returns CDR1 SGHRS and CDR2 YFSETQ. CDR3 protein: CASSLGQGRGNTIYF. CDR3 coding DNA: TGCGCCAGCAGCTTGGGACAGGGGCGCGGAAACACCATATATTTT.

The chain carries TRBV2 and TRBJ1-1, with TRBD1 matching 7 bases. The CDR3 length is 16 residues. The V segment lost 5 bases and the J segment 0 bases; nucleotides outside the gene matches: 9. Germline CDR1 reads SNHLY; CDR2 reads FYNNEI. CDR3 loop: CASSRVTGMMNTEAFF. CDR3 bases: TGTGCCAGCAGTCGGGTGACAGGGATGATGAACACTGAAGCTTTCTTT.